Each of the 16 T cell receptor beta chains below was sequenced from the same sample in a study of blood T cells in healthy people across ages. A second about 7 to 12 cycle PCR used barcoded and J-beta primers. A single record per CDR3 protein comes from TCRdb applying MiXCR to the 5' RACE reads. The data contain over 950,000 distinct CDR3 sequences, about two fifths of them singletons. The sample consisted of blood. These receptors all stem from a man between 18 and 29 years old in good health.

The rearrangement uses TRBV20-1 and TRBJ2-7; 9 bases match TRBD1. Germline V gene data show CDR1 as DFQATT and CDR2 as SNEGSKA (reference sequence). The V segment lost 7 bases and the J segment 4 bases; nucleotides outside the gene matches: 11. This CDR3 comprises 14 residues. The CDR3 here is CSGWRTGARYEQYF. Written as DNA, the CDR3 is TGCAGTGGTTGGAGGACAGGGGCCCGATACGAGCAGTACTTC.

This clonotype was seen only a few times. The CDR3 DNA is TGCGCCAGCAGCCAAGGAGTCGGACAGGCTAGCAATGAGCAGTTCTTC. As protein: CASSQGVGQASNEQFF. The chain combines TRBV4-3 with TRBJ2-1; 7 nucleotides match TRBD1. The CDR3 contains 16 residues. With 1 base clipped from V and 6 bases from J, the junction kept 9 bases outside the gene matches. Germline loops: CDR1 LGHNA, CDR2 YSLEER.

V is TRBV6-2 or TRBV6-3 and J is TRBJ2-7; no clear D gene. Germline V gives CDR1 MNHEY, CDR2 SVGEGT. This CDR3 has 14 residues. Between the trimmed V and J ends, which lost 7 bases and 7 bases, there was a span of 20 bases. CDR3 loop: CASTKPSWSSEQYF. The CDR3 DNA is TGTGCCAGCACCAAGCCCAGCTGGAGCAGTGAGCAGTACTTC.

Written as DNA, the CDR3 is TGTGCCAGCAGTGGACTACAGGTAGATACGCAGTATTTT. Protein product: CASSGLQVDTQYF. The rearrangement uses TRBV6-2 or TRBV6-3 and TRBJ2-3, with a tentative D call TRBD2 (6 bases). This CDR3 has 13 residues. Between the trimmed V and J ends, which lost 5 bases and 5 bases, there was a span of 11 bases. Germline CDR1 is MNHEY and CDR2 is SVGEGT.

This rearrangement joins TRBV12-5 to TRBJ2-2; D is uncertain. V lost 6 bases, J lost 6 bases, and 8 bases lay in between. Looked up from germline, CDR1 is LGHNT and CDR2 is FRNRAP. The CDR3 has 12 amino acids. CDR3 DNA sequence: TGTGCTAGTGGCTTGAGTGCCGGGGAGCTGTTTTTT. Its protein is CASGLSAGELFF.

The chain employs TRBV9 and TRBJ1-2, with a tentative D call TRBD1 (5 bases). V was clipped by 4 bases and J by 1 base, with 20 bases between them. CDR1 and CDR2 from the germline V gene are SGDLS and YYNGEE. The CDR3 totals 17 residues. CDR3 loop: CASSTPVGEDINYGYTF. As DNA, the CDR3 is TGTGCCAGCAGCACCCCAGTAGGCGAGGACATTAACTATGGCTACACCTTC.

In this sample, this clonotype turned up many times. The chain carries TRBV11-2 and TRBJ1-2; 7 positions match TRBD1. The CDR3 length is 13 residues. Germline loops: CDR1 SGHAT, CDR2 FQNNGV. J was trimmed by 2 bases and V by 7 bases; bases with no gene match: 4. CDR3 DNA: TGTGCCAGCACCCTAGGGGGCAACTATGGCTACACCTTC. It yields the protein CASTLGGNYGYTF.

The chain carries TRBV5-1 and TRBJ1-5, with D unclear. This CDR3 comprises 13 residues. V lost 2 bases to trimming and J lost 9 bases, with 12 bases between them. Germline CDR1 reads SGHRS; CDR2 reads YFSETQ. As DNA, the CDR3 is TGCGCCAGCAGCTTCTCGCCGGGTCGGCCCCAGCATTTT. Protein sequence: CASSFSPGRPQHF. Full variable domain (missing parts from reference TRBV5-1 and TRBJ1-5): KAGVTQTPRYLIKTRGQQVTLSCSPISGHRSVSWYQQTPGQGLQFLFEYFSETQRNKGNFPGRFSGRQFSNSRSEMNVSTLELGDSALYLCASSFSPGRPQHFGDGTRLSIL.

This chain links TRBV6-2 or TRBV6-3 with TRBJ2-1; D is perhaps TRBD2 (7 bases). Germline V gene data show CDR1 as MNHEY and CDR2 as SVGEGT. The CDR3 sequence is 16 residues long. V lost 2 bases, J lost 2 bases, and 13 bases lay in between. In DNA, the CDR3 is TGTGCCAGCAGTTACCCGTCCGGGGGGCCCTACAATGAGCAGTTCTTC. Translation: CASSYPSGGPYNEQFF.

This rearrangement joins TRBV20-1 to TRBJ2-5; maybe TRBD2 (5 bases). With 8 bases removed from V and 2 bases from J, the gap between germline ends came to 15 bases. The CDR3 consists of 13 residues. The V gene's germline CDR1 is DFQATT and CDR2 SNEGSKA (reference sequence). CDR3 DNA: TGCAGTTCCCTGCTCCGGGGACAAGAGACCCAGTACTTC. It encodes CSSLLRGQETQYF.

The rearrangement uses TRBV15 and TRBJ2-3, with D hard to call. Germline lookup yields CDR1 LNHNV and CDR2 YYDKDF (reference sequence). The CDR3 covers 14 residues. Trimming stripped 0 bases from V and 5 bases from J, with 9 bases between. The CDR3 loop reads CATSRENREDTQYF. The CDR3 nucleotides read TGTGCCACCAGCAGAGAAAATCGAGAAGATACGCAGTATTTT.

On this clonotype: A read error may account for a junction end that differs from germline. This chain links TRBV20-1 with TRBJ2-5; TRBD1 matches 9 bases. With the DNA end fitting TRBJ2-7 better, the J assignment may be wrong. Germline V gene data show CDR1 as DFQATT and CDR2 as SNEGSKA (reference sequence). The CDR3 totals 15 residues. CDR3 protein: CGARDGTGRTYEQYF. The CDR3 region has the DNA TGCGGTGCTAGAGATGGGACAGGGCGAACCTACGAGCAGTACTTC.

CDR3 bases: TGTGCCAGCAGCTCTTTAGAGTCAGATTCCTACACCGGGGAGCTGTTTTTT. Protein: CASSSLESDSYTGELFF. V usage is TRBV28 and J usage is TRBJ2-2, with D unclear. The CDR3 length is 17 residues. Deletions cut 6 bases from V and 3 bases from J, with 20 bases between. Germline values: CDR1 MDHEN, CDR2 SYDVKM. Filled out from reference TRBV28 and TRBJ2-2, the complete variable domain reads DVKVTQSSRYLVKRTGEKVFLECVQDMDHENMFWYRQDPGLGLRLIYFSYDVKMKEKGDIPEGYSVSREKKERFSLILESASTNQTSMYLCASSSLESDSYTGELFFGEGSRLTVL.

This chain uses TRBV4-1 with TRBJ1-4; weak D call: TRBD1 (6 bases). The germline V gene has CDR1 MGHRA and CDR2 YSYEKL. The germline V and J ends were trimmed by 1 base and 10 bases, with 19 bases remaining between them. CDR3 length equals 16 residues. The CDR3 loop reads CASSQVPGGRFGKLFF. The CDR3 DNA sequence: TGCGCCAGCAGCCAAGTACCGGGGGGCAGGTTTGGAAAACTGTTTTTT.

This rearrangement joins TRBV9 to TRBJ1-1; D gene uncertain. Trimming removed 2 bases from V and 0 bases from J, with 11 bases in between. The CDR3 consists of 15 residues. The V gene's germline CDR1 is SGDLS and CDR2 YYNGEE. In DNA form, the CDR3 reads TGTGCCAGCAGCGTGACCCAGTACATGAACACTGAAGCTTTCTTT. Translated: CASSVTQYMNTEAFF.

This clonotype was seen only once. The chain recombines TRBV4-1 with TRBJ2-3, with a tentative D call TRBD1 (7 bases). V was clipped by 2 bases and J by 4 bases, with 13 bases between them. Germline V gives CDR1 MGHRA, CDR2 YSYEKL. The CDR3 totals 15 residues. CDR3 residues: CASSQTGASADTQYF. In DNA form, the CDR3 reads TGCGCCAGCAGCCAAACAGGGGCTAGCGCAGATACGCAGTATTTT.